This entry features one T cell receptor beta chain sequence. These data originate in a study of shared clonotypes between healthy human individuals. It was CD45RO-negative cells, positively selected for CCR7, that made up naive CD8 cells, with terminally differentiated effector memory CD45RA+ cells excluded. The donors, healthy adults who were HIV-negative, had experienced no recent acute infections or vaccinations. Germline-derived CDR1 and CDR2 are MNHEY and SMNVEV (reference sequence). This CDR3 is built from 15 residues. J lost 10 bases, V lost 5 bases, and 11 bases had no gene match. Assay: immunoSEQ multiplex PCR; the TCRdb copy retains only in-frame clones and omits some. The sample gives about 680,000 clones, roughly nine tenths of which show up once; 20% to 25% is in the top ten.

The chain employs TRBV27 and TRBJ2-1, with 10 nucleotides matching TRBD2. The TCR sequence derives from a man aged 25 to 45 in good health. The material sequenced was naive CD8+ T cells sorted from blood. CDR3 sequence (DNA): TGTGCCAGCAGTCGAGCGGGAGGGCAGGGAATAGAGCAGTTCTTC. The encoded protein is CASSRAGGQGIEQFF.